The entry that follows covers one T cell receptor beta chain sequence. Its antigen is still unknown. The data were produced by immunoSEQ multiplex PCR, yet TCRdb's version contains in-frame clones alone and is incomplete. The sample carries hundreds of thousands of clones, about 77% recorded once. This sample is drawn from a study of cytotoxic CD8 clonotypes in ibrutinib-treated CLL. Findings and limits, study-wide: Investigators sampled sustained-remission and progressing patients at differing times.

TCR beta libraries used about 2 micrograms of DNA from cryopreserved PBMCs. Germline-derived CDR1 and CDR2 are SGHNT and YYREEE (reference sequence). The CDR3 loop spans 14 amino acids. Deletions cut 4 bases from V and 3 bases from J, with 11 bases between. The starting material was PBMCs, obtained before ibrutinib treatment. The chain joins TRBV5-4 to TRBJ1-5; D is possibly TRBD1 (6 bases). This sequence was found in a human donor with chronic lymphocytic leukemia. CDR3 nucleotides: TGTGCCAGCAGCCTGGACAGAGACAATCAGCCCCAGCATTTT. Encoded protein: CASSLDRDNQPQHF. Supplemented by reference TRBV5-4 and TRBJ1-5, the full variable domain reads ETGVTQSPTHLIKTRGQQVTLRCSSQSGHNTVSWYQQALGQGPQFIFQYYREEENGRGNFPPRFSGLQFPNYSSELNVNALELDDSALYLCASSLDRDNQPQHFGDGTRLSIL.